Following are 25 T cell receptor beta chains from one sample sequenced in a study of regulatory T cells in long-lasting Graves disease. CDR3 regions were amplified by Arm-PCR using iRepertoire HTBI primers to build TCR beta libraries. In TCRdb, the multiplex PCR reads were re-called with MiXCR into one record per CDR3 protein. The sample consists of 400,000 or so distinct CDR3 sequences, around 20% of them appearing once. Time point: persistent/refractory GD, antithyroid drugs over 5 years with positive TRAb. There was RNA extracted from PBMCs, and the TCR library was made from it. This sample comprised peripheral blood mononuclear cells (PBMCs), obtained when the disease was refractory, from a patient treated with antithyroid drugs. Receptors were obtained from a female donor with Graves disease.

This clonotype was seen ten or more times. The chain recombines TRBV28 with TRBJ1-1; 11 bases match TRBD1. Trimming took 6 bases from V and 4 from J; bases not matched to a gene: 1. This CDR3 region has 13 residues. Germline CDR1 is MDHEN and CDR2 is SYDVKM. CDR3 bases: TGTGCCAGCAGGGGGACAGGGGGCACTGAAGCTTTCTTT. It codes for CASRGTGGTEAFF.

To note about this clonotype: The junction does not match germline at one end; this may be a read error. The chain is built from TRBV29-1 and TRBJ1-1, with D possibly being TRBD1 (5 bases). The CDR3 contains 13 residues. CDR1 and CDR2 (germline): SQVTM, ANQGSEA. CDR3 residues: CSVEGGGRTEALF. Written as DNA, the CDR3 is TGCAGCGTTGAGGGCGGGGGGAGGACTGAAGCTCTCTTT.

The table lists this clonotype with a few counts. This chain uses TRBV6-2 or TRBV6-3 with TRBJ2-1; 7 bases fit TRBD2. Germline CDR1 is MNHEY and CDR2 is SVGEGT. The CDR3 loop spans 15 amino acids. V was pared by 5 bases and J by 6 bases, with 10 bases of the junction left unmatched. This CDR3 is CASSETRLASNEQFF. CDR3 DNA sequence: TGTGCCAGCAGTGAAACCAGACTAGCAAGCAATGAGCAGTTCTTC.

A remark on this clonotype: This probably arose from a read error, given a far larger clone one base away. The CDR3 protein is CASSFDIPNYGCTF. Written as DNA, the CDR3 is TGTGCCAGCAGTTTTGATATACCTAACTATGGCTGCACCTTC. This chain links TRBV28 with TRBJ2-4; D is unclear. This CDR3 has 14 amino acids. Looked up from germline, CDR1 is MDHEN and CDR2 is SYDVKM.

J is TRBJ2-7 and V is TRBV6-2 or TRBV6-3; TRBD2 agrees at 8 bases. The CDR3 consists of 19 residues. CDR1 and CDR2 (germline): MNHEY, SVGEGT. The trim removed 0 bases at V and 3 bases at J, leaving 16 bases unmatched. CDR3 residues: CASSYSSFEARGVYYEQYF. In DNA, the CDR3 is TGTGCCAGCAGTTACTCGAGTTTCGAAGCGCGGGGGGTCTACTACGAGCAGTACTTC.

This clonotype was seen many times. The chain recombines TRBV7-8 with TRBJ2-7; the D is unclear. The germline V gene has CDR1 SGHVS and CDR2 FQNEAQ. The CDR3 spans 12 residues. The V end lost 4 bases, the J end lost 3 bases, and 7 bases lay between the germline ends. This chain's CDR3 is CASSSVFYEQYF. In DNA, the CDR3 is TGTGCCAGCAGCTCCGTCTTCTACGAGCAGTACTTC.

The chain has TRBV27 and TRBJ1-5, with a tentative D call TRBD1 (5 bases). Deletions cut 0 bases from V and 6 bases from J, with 12 bases between. Germline V lookup: CDR1 MNHEY, CDR2 SMNVEV (reference sequence). The CDR3 sequence is 15 residues long. As DNA, the CDR3 is TGTGCCAGCAGTTTATCGGGGGGTGTAAGTCAGCCCCAGCATTTT. The encoded protein is CASSLSGGVSQPQHF.

The rearrangement joins TRBV5-8 to TRBJ1-1, with TRBD1 matching 8 bases. Germline CDR1 SGHTS, CDR2 YDEGEE. The trim removed 2 bases at V and 7 bases at J, leaving 7 bases unmatched. This CDR3 has 14 residues. CDR3 protein: CASSLRTGKFEAFF. In DNA form, the CDR3 reads TGTGCCAGCAGCTTACGGACAGGGAAGTTTGAAGCTTTCTTT.

This clonotype was found a few times. V and J are TRBV11-2 and TRBJ1-1; 7 bases match TRBD1. Looked up from germline, CDR1 is SGHAT and CDR2 is FQNNGV. V lost 4 bases and J lost 6; bases outside the gene matches: 5. This CDR3 spans 13 amino acids. The CDR3 DNA is TGTGCCAGCAGCTACGACAGGGCCCCTGAAGCTTTCTTT. It encodes CASSYDRAPEAFF.

This clonotype was seen ten or more times. The V and J genes are TRBV12-3 or TRBV12-4 and TRBJ2-2; a possible D gene is TRBD2 (6 bases). The length of the CDR3 is 16 residues. V lost 1 base, J lost 6 bases, and 15 bases lay in between. CDR3 protein: CASSLVAGLRPGELFF. The CDR3 DNA follows: TGTGCCAGCAGTTTAGTCGCGGGGTTACGTCCCGGGGAGCTGTTTTTT.

The V and J genes are TRBV29-1 and TRBJ1-1; D unclear. V was pared by 4 bases and J by 1 base, with 13 bases between. Germline V gives CDR1 SQVTM, CDR2 ANQGSEA. The CDR3 totals 14 residues. The CDR3 reads CSVGRPDWNTEAFF. The CDR3, as DNA: TGCAGCGTTGGTCGGCCTGACTGGAACACTGAAGCTTTCTTT.

This chain joins TRBV20-1 and TRBJ1-5; no clear D. Germline V gives CDR1 DFQATT, CDR2 SNEGSKA (reference sequence). The CDR3 sequence is 12 residues long. The V gene lost 1 base and the J gene lost 6 bases, with 7 bases spanning the gap. DNA for the CDR3: TGCAGTGCTAGAGGGGGTATTCAGCCCCAGCATTTT. This translates into CSARGGIQPQHF.

This clonotype showed up many times. The chain combines TRBV11-2 with TRBJ1-1, with 7 bases matching TRBD1. Germline-derived CDR1 and CDR2 are SGHAT and FQNNGV. Losses at the gene ends were 5 bases for V and 5 bases for J; bases not matched to a gene: 11. This CDR3 is 15 amino acids long. This chain's CDR3 is CASSQIVAGGTEAFF. CDR3 sequence (DNA): TGTGCCAGCAGCCAAATCGTGGCAGGGGGTACTGAAGCTTTCTTT.

The chain links TRBV10-2 to TRBJ2-1; tentatively, D is TRBD1 (5 bases). Trimming pared 0 bases from V and 6 bases from J, leaving 9 bases between. The length of the CDR3 is 14 residues. Germline V lookup: CDR1 WSHSY, CDR2 SAAADI. The DNA for the CDR3 is TGCGCCAGCAGTGAGTCTAGGGGCGGCAATGAGCAGTTCTTC. Translation gives CASSESRGGNEQFF.

Many counts were recorded for this clonotype. The genes are TRBV7-2 and TRBJ2-5; TRBD2 matches 10 bases. Germline trimming cut 4 bases from V and 1 base from J; bases unmatched to any gene: 9. The length of the CDR3 is 17 residues. Looked up from germline, CDR1 is SGHTA and CDR2 is FQGNSA. DNA of the CDR3: TGTGCCAGCAGCTCGCTTCCGGGACTAGCGACCCAAGAGACCCAGTACTTC. It encodes CASSSLPGLATQETQYF.

Details on this clonotype: This sequence may be a read error, since a much larger clone differs from it by one base. The chain carries TRBV11-2 and TRBJ1-1, with TRBD1 matching 8 bases. Germline lookup yields CDR1 SGHAT and CDR2 FQNNGV. The CDR3 has 15 amino acids. The CDR3 sequence: CASSLGDRPGTETLF. DNA for the CDR3: TGTGCCAGCAGCTTAGGGGACAGGCCGGGCACTGAAACTCTCTTT.

Only a few counts were recorded for this clonotype. The gene calls are TRBV7-9 and TRBJ2-7; 12 bases map to TRBD2. Germline V gene data show CDR1 as SEHNR and CDR2 as FQNEAQ (reference sequence). V lost 3 bases, J lost 5 bases, and 5 bases stayed unmatched. The CDR3 is made up of 15 amino acids. The CDR3 DNA reads as TGTGCCAGCAGCTTTACTAGCGGGAGGCTCAACGAGCAGTACTTC. Protein: CASSFTSGRLNEQYF.

This clonotype was seen repeatedly, ten times or more. V usage is TRBV28 and J usage is TRBJ2-7; 10 bases match TRBD1. Germline values: CDR1 MDHEN, CDR2 SYDVKM. V lost 6 bases to trimming and J lost 5 bases; unmatched junction nucleotides: 13. There are 16 residues in the CDR3. CDR3 DNA: TGTGCCAGCAGGGCCCCCGCCGGGACAGGGGATCACGAGCAGTACTTC. It yields the protein CASRAPAGTGDHEQYF.

The V gene is TRBV20-1, the J gene TRBJ1-5, with TRBD1 identical over 10 bases. The CDR3 runs to 14 residues. Looked up from germline, CDR1 is DFQATT and CDR2 is SNEGSKA (reference sequence). Trimming at V came to 5 bases and at J to 6 bases, leaving 7 bases not matched to a gene. The CDR3 loop reads CSAAGTGVSQPQHF. CDR3 nucleotide sequence: TGCAGTGCTGCCGGGACAGGGGTGAGTCAGCCCCAGCATTTT.

The genes are TRBV19 and TRBJ1-5; no reliable D call. Trimming took off 3 bases at V and 6 bases at J, with 18 bases between the two ends. The CDR3 spans 16 residues. Germline assignment: CDR1 LNHDA and CDR2 SQIVND (reference sequence). The CDR3 loop is CASSIGTPEITQPQHF. The DNA for the CDR3 is TGTGCCAGTAGTATCGGTACTCCGGAAATTACTCAGCCCCAGCATTTT.

This clonotype was seen at least ten times. V and J are TRBV11-2 and TRBJ2-7; D unresolved. Germline V gives CDR1 SGHAT, CDR2 FQNNGV. Trimming took 3 bases from V and 0 from J, leaving 9 bases between them. This CDR3 comprises 14 residues. The DNA for the CDR3 is TGTGCCAGCAGCTTCGGCACGAGCTCCTACGAGCAGTACTTC. Translation gives CASSFGTSSYEQYF.

This clonotype was counted ten times or more. The chain has TRBV30 and TRBJ2-2; no clear D gene. CDR3 length: 13 amino acids. With 2 bases removed from V and 2 bases from J, the gap between germline ends came to 6 bases. Germline-derived CDR1 and CDR2 are GTSNPN and SVGIG (reference sequence). The CDR3 DNA reads TGTGCCTGGAGTTTTCAAAACACCGGGGAGCTGTTTTTT. This encodes CAWSFQNTGELFF.

The rearrangement uses TRBV7-9 and TRBJ2-7; D not certain. V was cut by 5 bases and J by 6 bases, with 20 bases left in between. The CDR3 contains 15 residues. CDR1 is SEHNR, CDR2 FQNEAQ, per germline (reference sequence). CDR3 sequence (DNA): TGTGCCAGCAGCCCCTTTTCCAGGCCGGGCGGCGAGCAGTACTTC. Translation gives CASSPFSRPGGEQYF.

The sample holds a few counts of this clonotype. The V and J genes are TRBV11-2 and TRBJ1-2, with D possibly TRBD1 on 6 matching bases. The CDR3 sequence is 15 residues long. CDR1 and CDR2 (germline): SGHAT, FQNNGV. Trimming stripped 5 bases from V and 3 bases from J, with 16 bases between. The CDR3 DNA follows: TGTGCCAGCAGCACCGACCCCAGGGGAGACTATGGCTACACCTTC. Its protein is CASSTDPRGDYGYTF.

There are a few counts of this clonotype. The CDR3 DNA is TGTGCCAGCAGCCAATCGTCGGGGGGGACTACTGAAGCTTTCTTT. It codes for CASSQSSGGTTEAFF. The rearrangement joins TRBV16 to TRBJ1-1, with TRBD1 as a possible D gene (5 bases). This CDR3 spans 15 amino acids. The germline CDR1 and CDR2 sequences are KGHSY and FQNENV. The V end was cut by 0 bases, the J end by 5 bases, with 13 bases between.